This record looks at one T cell receptor (beta chain) sequence and its context. Its cognate antigen is unknown. Unique molecular identifiers were present on the cDNA, which also gained a universal primer site by template switching. TCRdb analysed the 5' RACE reads with MiXCR anew, one entry per CDR3 protein. The repertoire consists of about 890,000 distinct CDR3 sequences, with around an eighth occurring once and the leading ten covering around 1.5%. The data derive from a study of identical twins. Looked up from germline, CDR1 is LGHDT and CDR2 is YNNKEL (reference sequence). Trimming pared 0 bases from V and 10 bases from J, leaving 13 bases between. The CDR3 loop spans 15 amino acids. The study's findings and limits: Fewer insertions marked abundant cord blood beta clonotypes; young adult naive trended weakly, memory not at all. Cross-sectional statistics underpinned the conclusions; the same donors were not followed.

This sample also belongs to another study, concerning yellow fever vaccine responses in identical twins. From that report: Reportedly, the T cell response mounted by twins to vaccine seemed partly convergent, partly personalized.

J is TRBJ1-6 and V is TRBV3-1, with no clear D. The origin of this receptor is a woman in her late teens or twenties in good health. The specimen sequenced was PBMCs. This CDR3 reads CASSQDSRSSSPLHF. DNA for the CDR3: TGTGCCAGCAGCCAAGATTCTAGGAGTTCGTCACCCCTCCACTTT.